This entry is about one TCR beta chain. Assay used: immunoSEQ multiplex PCR; TCRdb lists only in-frame clones, some missing. The repertoire has some 98,000 clones, approximately 96% of them found once; the top ten carry over 0.2%. This sample stems from a study of technical replicates of blood from a handful of donors. Specimen: T cells isolated from PBMCs. The sequence was collected from a human donor in good health.

The CDR3 is CASSKDRGTGNTIYF. The CDR3 region has the DNA TGTGCCAGCAGCAAGGACAGGGGGACTGGAAACACCATATATTTT. The chain is built from TRBV5-8 and TRBJ1-3; 10 bases agree with TRBD1. Per the germline V gene, CDR1 is SGHTS and CDR2 is YDEGEE. The V segment lost 4 bases and the J segment 2 bases; nucleotides outside the gene matches: 3. The CDR3 is 15 residues long.